This TCR beta chain was retrieved from a study of blood T cell repertoires in COVID-19. It was during active infection that Seattle patients were enrolled and then longitudinally followed. Some clones are missing from TCRdb's copy, which holds only in-frame ones; the method was immunoSEQ multiplex PCR. The sample has approximately 250,000 clones, 88% seen once. The germline gives CDR1 LNHNV, CDR2 YYDKDF (reference sequence). V lost 4 bases, J lost 0 bases, and 13 bases lay in between. The length of the CDR3 is 16 residues. Sequenced: peripheral blood. The clonotype was recovered from a woman between 65 and 79 years old with COVID-19, enrolled during active disease. The gene calls are TRBV15 and TRBJ1-5; the D gene is possibly TRBD1 (6 bases). DNA for the CDR3: TGTGCCACCAGCATAACAGGGTCAAATAGCAATCAGCCCCAGCATTTT. Encoded protein: CATSITGSNSNQPQHF.